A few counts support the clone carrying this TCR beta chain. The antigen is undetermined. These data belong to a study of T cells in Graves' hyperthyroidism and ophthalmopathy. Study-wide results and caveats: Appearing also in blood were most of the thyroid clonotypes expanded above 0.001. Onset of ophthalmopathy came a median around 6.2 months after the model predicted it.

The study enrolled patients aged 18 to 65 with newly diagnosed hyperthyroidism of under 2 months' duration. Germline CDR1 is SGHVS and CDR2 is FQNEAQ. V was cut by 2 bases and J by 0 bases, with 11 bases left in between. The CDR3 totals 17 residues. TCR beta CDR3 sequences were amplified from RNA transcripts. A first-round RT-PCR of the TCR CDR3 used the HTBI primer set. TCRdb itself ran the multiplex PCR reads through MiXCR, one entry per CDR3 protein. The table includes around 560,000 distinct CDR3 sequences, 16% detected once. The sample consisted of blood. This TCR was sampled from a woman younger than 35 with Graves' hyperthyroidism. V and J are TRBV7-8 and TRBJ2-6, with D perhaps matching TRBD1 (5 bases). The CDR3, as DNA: TGTGCCAGCAGCTTAAACAGGCTTCGCTCTGGGGCCAACGTCCTGACTTTC. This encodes CASSLNRLRSGANVLTF.